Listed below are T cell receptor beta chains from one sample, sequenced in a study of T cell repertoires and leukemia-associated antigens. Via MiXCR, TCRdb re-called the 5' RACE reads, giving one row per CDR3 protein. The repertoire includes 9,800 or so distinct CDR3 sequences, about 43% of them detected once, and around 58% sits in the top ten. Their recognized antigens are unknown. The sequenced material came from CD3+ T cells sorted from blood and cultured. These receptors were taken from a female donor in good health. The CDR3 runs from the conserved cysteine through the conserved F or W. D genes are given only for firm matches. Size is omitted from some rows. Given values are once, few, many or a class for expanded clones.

CASSLVYNEQFF | TGTGCCAGCAGCTTAGTTTACAATGAGCAGTTCTTC | NA | TRBJ2-1 | NA | TRBV7-9
CASSWAGDEQFF | TGTGCCAGCAGCTGGGCGGGGGATGAGCAGTTCTTC | many | TRBJ2-1 | TRBD2 | TRBV4-2
CASSLGPRSYGYTF | TGTGCCAGCAGCTTAGGACCAAGGAGCTATGGCTACACCTTC | many | TRBJ1-2 | NA | TRBV7-4
CATSDPLRTSGYNEQFF | TGTGCCACCAGTGATCCCCTCCGGACTAGCGGATACAATGAGCAGTTCTTC | medium-sized | TRBJ2-1 | TRBD2 | TRBV24-1
CASSRIRGYYGYTF | TGTGCCAGCAGCCGAATTCGTGGCTACTATGGCTACACCTTC | NA | TRBJ1-2 | NA | TRBV3-1
CASRYLGQPNCGYTF | TGTGCCAGCCGTTACCTCGGCCAACCCAACTGTGGCTACACCTTC | NA | TRBJ1-2 | NA | TRBV6-5
CSAVTHNYGYTF | TGCAGTGCCGTGACACATAACTATGGCTACACCTTC | large | TRBJ1-2 | NA | TRBV20-1
CASSSRTGGAGAFF | TGTGCCAGCAGTTCGCGCACAGGGGGCGCCGGAGCTTTCTTT | NA | TRBJ1-1 | TRBD1 | TRBV12-3/TRBV12-4
CASSLRKRGSYEQYF | TGTGCCAGCAGTCTGCGCAAGCGGGGTTCCTACGAGCAGTACTTC | NA | TRBJ2-7 | TRBD2 | TRBV12-3/TRBV12-4
CSRRGVGIYGYTF | TGCAGTCGAAGGGGGGTTGGGATCTATGGCTACACCTTC | medium-sized | TRBJ1-2 | NA | TRBV20-1
CASSEGQAGDEQFF | TGTGCCAGCAGTGAGGGACAGGCTGGGGATGAGCAGTTCTTC | NA | TRBJ2-1 | TRBD1 | TRBV6-4
CASSPLGTSVATEAFF | TGTGCCAGCAGCCCTCTCGGGACCTCAGTGGCCACTGAAGCTTTCTTT | many | TRBJ1-1 | NA | TRBV28